This passage covers 9 T cell receptor beta chains from one sample sequenced in a study of vaccination and CD4 T cells after COVID-19. These TCRs are of unknown antigen specificity. Sequencing of the DNA from cultured CD4+ T cells was carried out with the Oncomine TCR Beta short-read assay. TCRdb used MiXCR to reprocess the PCR reads, holding one entry per CDR3 protein. The profile shows under 15,000 distinct CDR3 sequences, about 57% of them singletons. Treatment here: approximately 11-day PBMC culture with coronavirus spike peptide pools or control peptides (ViraFEST assay). The source material was CD4+ T cells from blood, cultured in vitro. The receptors derive from a human donor who had recovered from COVID-19.

V gene TRBV20-1 combines with J gene TRBJ1-2; 7 bases fit TRBD1. The CDR3 has 16 residues. Germline CDR1 is DFQATT and CDR2 is SNEGSKA (reference sequence). V was clipped by 6 bases and J by 2 bases; unmatched bases: 15. Here the CDR3 DNA reads TGCAGTGCCCCACCCCCGGCCAGGGGGGCGAACTATGGCTACACCTTC. Its translation: CSAPPPARGANYGYTF.

This chain joins TRBV30 and TRBJ1-1; D uncertain. Trimming removed 3 bases from V and 1 base from J, with 3 bases in between. CDR1 and CDR2 from the germline V gene are GTSNPN and SVGIG (reference sequence). This CDR3 comprises 11 residues. In DNA, the CDR3 is TGTGCCTGGAGGGGGAACACTGAAGCTTTCTTT. As protein: CAWRGNTEAFF.

The rearrangement links TRBV5-1 to TRBJ2-2; D gene ambiguous. V was cut by 0 bases and J by 0 bases, with 3 bases left in between. This CDR3 comprises 14 residues. Germline values: CDR1 SGHRS, CDR2 YFSETQ. Written as DNA, the CDR3 is TGCGCCAGCAGCTTGGGAACGAACACCGGGGAGCTGTTTTTT. This translates into CASSLGTNTGELFF.

This chain joins TRBV24-1 and TRBJ2-7, with D perhaps TRBD2 (5 bases). V lost 3 bases and J lost 2, with 10 bases in between. The CDR3 consists of 14 residues. Germline CDR1 and CDR2: KGHDR and SFDVKD. The CDR3 region has the DNA TGTGCCACCAGTGATCCTGCGAGGGCCTACGAGCAGTACTTC. Amino acids: CATSDPARAYEQYF.

The chain employs TRBV2 and TRBJ1-2; no firm D call. Trimming shortened V by 3 bases and J by 0 bases, and 5 bases separated the two germline ends. The CDR3 extends over 13 amino acids. In germline, CDR1 is SNHLY, CDR2 FYNNEI. In nucleotides, the CDR3 is TGTGCCAGCAGTGAGGTTCCTAACTATGGCTACACCTTC. Its translation is CASSEVPNYGYTF.

The chain uses TRBV4-1 and TRBJ2-7, with D hard to call. The CDR3 contains 16 residues. CDR1 and CDR2 (germline): MGHRA, YSYEKL. V was trimmed by 0 bases and J by 3 bases, leaving 15 bases between them. The DNA for the CDR3 is TGCGCCAGCAGCCAAGAACGAAAAGGATCCAACTACGAGCAGTACTTC. Residues: CASSQERKGSNYEQYF.

Concerning this clonotype itself: Germline is not matched at one junction end, which may reflect a read error. This chain joins TRBV6-1 and TRBJ1-1, with 9 bases identical to TRBD1. This CDR3 has 15 amino acids. CDR1 and CDR2 from the germline V gene are MNHNS and SASEGT. The CDR3 here is CASSERDRESAEAFF. The CDR3 bases are TGCGCCAGCAGTGAACGGGACAGGGAGTCCGCTGAAGCTTTCTTT.

The chain joins TRBV28 to TRBJ1-5; 10 bases are shared with TRBD1. CDR1 and CDR2 from the germline V gene are MDHEN and SYDVKM. The ends lost 8 bases at V and 3 bases at J; junction bases unmatched: 7. This CDR3 region has 15 residues. CDR3 protein: CASVWTGGTNQPQHF. CDR3 nucleotides: TGTGCCAGCGTTTGGACAGGGGGGACCAATCAGCCCCAGCATTTT.

The chain employs TRBV7-9 and TRBJ1-5; D unresolved. Deletions cut 1 base from V and 4 bases from J, with 23 bases between. This CDR3 region has 19 residues. From germline, CDR1 is SEHNR and CDR2 FQNEAQ (reference sequence). The CDR3 DNA follows: TGTGCCAGCAGCTTAGGAATGGGCCGGGGATCGGTAGTTAATCAGCCCCAGCATTTT. Translation gives CASSLGMGRGSVVNQPQHF.